This is a list of T cell receptor beta chains from one sample in a study of CD8+ T cells in alopecia areata. Sequencing used immunoSEQ multiplex PCR; TCRdb keeps in-frame clones, though not all of them. Of 150,000 or so clones in the sample, around 87% were seen once. Sequencing was performed on CD8+ T cells sorted from blood, taken at week 0. These receptors were obtained from a human donor with alopecia areata. The CDR3 runs from the conserved cysteine through the conserved F or W. The D gene is left open where the match is weak. For some rows the clone size is stated as once, few or many, or as a class when expanded; others skip it.

>TRBV5-4|TRBJ2-2|NA|NA
TGTGCCAGCAGCTTTTGGGGGGCGGATACCGGGGAGCTGTTTTTT
CASSFWGADTGELFF
>TRBV6-1|TRBJ2-7|TRBD1|once
TGTGCCAGCAGTGAAACTGGGACAGGAACCTACGAGCAGTACTTC
CASSETGTGTYEQYF
>TRBV29-1|TRBJ2-3|NA|NA
TGCAGCGTAGGACCCTGGGACCCCCGGAGGTCGCAGTATTTT
CSVGPWDPRRSQYF
>TRBV5-4|TRBJ1-2|NA|NA
TGTGCCAGCAGCTTGGAAGGATTGGCAGGAGCTAACTATGGCTACACCTTC
CASSLEGLAGANYGYTF
>TRBV27|TRBJ2-1|TRBD1|NA
TGTGCCAGCAGTTTCGACAGGGGGCGCAATGAGCAGTTCTTC
CASSFDRGRNEQFF
>TRBV27|TRBJ2-6|NA|once
TGTGCCAGCAGTTTATCGGGGGATGGGGCCAACGTCCTGACTTTC
CASSLSGDGANVLTF
>TRBV6-5|TRBJ2-5|NA|NA
TGTGCCAGCGCCTCGCCGGAGACCCAGTACTTC
CASASPETQYF
>TRBV6-5|TRBJ2-2|NA|NA
TGTGCCAGCAGTTTCACCGGGGAGCTGTTTTTT
CASSFTGELFF
>TRBV11-2|TRBJ2-7|TRBD2|NA
TGTGCCAGCAGCCTAGGGACTAGCGGATTCTACGAGCAGTACTTC
CASSLGTSGFYEQYF
>TRBV27|TRBJ2-1|TRBD2|NA
TGTGCCAGCAGTACTCGGACTAGCGGGTACAATGAGCAGTTCTTC
CASSTRTSGYNEQFF
>TRBV14|TRBJ2-7|TRBD2|few
TGTGCCAGCAGCCAAGGTGTCGGACTAGGTATTTTCTCCTACGAGCAGTACTTC
CASSQGVGLGIFSYEQYF
>TRBV7-8|TRBJ2-2|TRBD2|NA
TGTGCCAGCAGCCCGAGCCCTAGCGGGGGGGCTACCGGGGAGCTGTTTTTT
CASSPSPSGGATGELFF
>TRBV23-1|TRBJ1-5|NA|NA
TGCGCCAGCAGTCACACCGCTTCTTCCCTCCTCAATCAGCCCCAGCATTTT
CASSHTASSLLNQPQHF
>TRBV11-2|TRBJ2-3|NA|NA
TGTGCCAGCAGCCCGATACAGGAGTCAGATACGCAGTATTTT
CASSPIQESDTQYF
>TRBV29-1|TRBJ1-1|NA|NA
TGCAGCACCCGTCGGGTAGGGAACACTGAAGCTTTCTTT
CSTRRVGNTEAFF
>TRBV29-1|TRBJ1-2|NA|NA
TGCAGCGTTGAAGATCGTCGGGGTGGCTATGGCTACACCTTC
CSVEDRRGGYGYTF
>TRBV11-1|TRBJ2-3|TRBD2|NA
TGTGCCAGCAGCGCCACCCCTAGCGGGGAAACAGATACGCAGTATTTT
CASSATPSGETDTQYF
>TRBV10-2|TRBJ2-7|TRBD2|NA
TGCGCCAGCAGTGCCCAACTAGCGGGAGAGCTCTACGAGCAGTACTTC
CASSAQLAGELYEQYF
>TRBV7-9|TRBJ2-7|TRBD2|NA
TGTGCCAGCAGCCCACCATTAGCGGGAGGGGAAGCCTACGAGCAGTACTTC
CASSPPLAGGEAYEQYF
>TRBV11-2|TRBJ2-7|NA|medium-sized
TGTGCCAGCACTCTCGGGCCCTCCTACGAGCAGTACTTC
CASTLGPSYEQYF
>TRBV29-1|TRBJ2-1|TRBD1|NA
TGCAGCGTACTCCTGGGACAGGCTAGCAATGAGCAGTTCTTC
CSVLLGQASNEQFF
>TRBV7-9|TRBJ1-2|NA|NA
TGTGCCAGCAGCTTGGGCGGTGGGTATGGCTACACCTTC
CASSLGGGYGYTF
>TRBV25-1|TRBJ2-5|NA|once
TGTGCCAGCAGTGAATCGGAAGAGACCCAGTACTTC
CASSESEETQYF
>TRBV2|TRBJ2-5|NA|NA
TGTGCCAGCAGTGAAAACACCCAAGAGACCCAGTACTTC
CASSENTQETQYF
>TRBV29-1|TRBJ2-1|TRBD2|NA
TGCAGCGTTGAAGATAGCGGGAGGGCCATCAATGAGCAGCTCTTC
CSVEDSGRAINEQLF
>TRBV5-4|TRBJ2-2|NA|once
TGTGCCAGCAGCCCCTTAACCGGCGGGGAGCTGTTTTTT
CASSPLTGGELFF
>TRBV10-3|TRBJ2-2|NA|NA
TGTGCCATCAGTGCTCGTACCGGGGAGCTGTTTTTT
CAISARTGELFF
>TRBV6-1|TRBJ2-2|NA|many
TGTGCCAGCAGTGAAGGCGGGGACACCGGGGAGCTGTTTTTT
CASSEGGDTGELFF
>TRBV27|TRBJ1-1|NA|NA
TGTGCCAGCAGTTTAGTTTACAGGATGAACACTGAAGCTTTCTTT
CASSLVYRMNTEAFF
>TRBV4-1|TRBJ2-7|TRBD2|NA
TGCGCCAGCAGCCCCGGGGGTAGCGGGGACTACGAGCAGTACTTC
CASSPGGSGDYEQYF
>TRBV5-1|TRBJ1-6|NA|NA
TGCGCCACTTCGGACCTCCCCGCTTCACCCCTCCACTTT
CATSDLPASPLHF
>TRBV5-4|TRBJ2-2|NA|NA
TGTGCCAGCAGCTTGAGCGGGGAGCTGTTTTTT
CASSLSGELFF
>TRBV19|TRBJ1-2|NA|once
TGTGCCAGTAACTTCGCAGGGGCGGGCTACACCTTC
CASNFAGAGYTF
>TRBV27|TRBJ1-2|NA|NA
TGTGCCAGCAGTTTCGGGCCGAGGAACGTTTATGGCTACACCTTC
CASSFGPRNVYGYTF
>TRBV10-2|TRBJ2-7|NA|NA
TGCGCCAGCAGAGAGGGGGGGTCTCTTTCCGAGCAGTACTTC
CASREGGSLSEQYF
>TRBV30|TRBJ1-1|NA|NA
TGTGCCTGGGAACGACGGGTTCGGGACACTGAAGCTTTCTTT
CAWERRVRDTEAFF
>TRBV5-6|TRBJ1-1|NA|NA
TGTGCCAGCAGCTCCCTACGACAGAACACTGAAGCTTTCTTT
CASSSLRQNTEAFF
>TRBV5-1|TRBJ2-7|TRBD1|NA
TGCGCCAGCAGCTTGGGTTGGACAGGGGAGAATCGCGAGCAGTACTTC
CASSLGWTGENREQYF
>TRBV5-6|TRBJ2-7|TRBD1|NA
TGTGCCACCTCGCGCGGGACAGGGGTCCACGAGCAGTACTTC
CATSRGTGVHEQYF
>TRBV7-2|TRBJ1-1|NA|NA
TGTGCCAGCAGCTACTACAACACTGAAGCTTTCTTT
CASSYYNTEAFF
>TRBV4-2|TRBJ2-3|TRBD2|NA
TGTGCCAGCAGCCAAGGGACTGGACTAGCGGGATACTCCCCAGATACGCAGTATTTT
CASSQGTGLAGYSPDTQYF
>TRBV5-1|TRBJ2-7|TRBD2|NA
TGCGCCAGCTACGGAGGTAGCGGGAGCTCATTCGACGAGCAGTACTTC
CASYGGSGSSFDEQYF
>TRBV27|TRBJ2-7|NA|NA
TGTGCCAGCGGTTGGTACGAGCAGTACTTC
CASGWYEQYF
>TRBV5-6|TRBJ2-7|NA|once
TGTGCCAGCAGCCCCCCCGACTACTCCTACGAGCAGTACTTC
CASSPPDYSYEQYF
>TRBV12-5|TRBJ2-5|NA|NA
TGTGCTAGTGGTTTGGGTCTACAGACCCAGTACTTC
CASGLGLQTQYF
>TRBV30|TRBJ2-7|NA|once
TGTGCCTGGGTTACAGCAGGGGAAGCCCTCTCCGAGCAGTACTTC
CAWVTAGEALSEQYF
>TRBV19|TRBJ1-1|TRBD1|NA
TGTGCCAGTAGTAGACCGGGACAGGGGAACACTGAAGCTTTCTTT
CASSRPGQGNTEAFF
>TRBV30|TRBJ2-4|NA|few
TGTGCCTGGAGTTCCCCGATCTCCCTAGCCAAAAACATTCAGTACTTC
CAWSSPISLAKNIQYF
>TRBV7-9|TRBJ1-5|NA|NA
TGTGCCAGCACCAGGGGAGGTCAGCCCCAGCATTTT
CASTRGGQPQHF